This record concerns one T cell receptor beta chain sequence. Per germline, CDR1 SGHVS and CDR2 FNYEAQ. With V trimmed by 2 bases and J by 4 bases, 9 bases remained unmatched. The CDR3 sequence is 18 residues long. The data were taken from a study of T cell changes during pregnancy in multiple sclerosis. The assay was immunoSEQ multiplex PCR, and TCRdb's table has in-frame clones only and misses some. This table has 75,000 to 95,000 clones, more than 85% appearing once. The source of this sequence is a female donor with multiple sclerosis, enrolled in a pregnancy study. This chain links TRBV7-6 with TRBJ2-1, with TRBD2 matching over 12 bases. The specimen was peripheral blood, collected in the first trimester of pregnancy. The CDR3 region is CASSLYTSGRTTYNEQFF. In nucleotides, the CDR3 is TGTGCCAGCAGCTTATATACTAGCGGGAGGACTACATACAATGAGCAGTTCTTC.